The 4 T cell receptor beta chains below were found in one sample sequenced in a study of blood T cells in healthy people across ages. A second about 6 to 11 cycle PCR used barcoded and J-beta primers. TCRdb used MiXCR to reprocess the 5' RACE reads, holding one entry per CDR3 protein. The sample yields around 1,000,000 distinct CDR3 sequences, about 25% seen once. These data were also reused for a study on T cells of mothers and their children.

The specimen sequenced was blood. The source of these receptors is a girl aged 2 to 9 in good health.

The chain employs TRBV11-2 and TRBJ2-5; D might be TRBD1 (5 bases). The CDR3 spans 14 residues. Trimming shortened V by 3 bases and J by 4 bases, and 12 bases separated the two germline ends. Germline CDR1 is SGHAT and CDR2 is FQNNGV. CDR3 region: CASSFIVQGETQYF. In DNA form, the CDR3 reads TGTGCCAGCAGCTTTATAGTGCAGGGAGAGACCCAGTACTTC. Looking up the rest from reference TRBV11-2 and TRBJ2-5 gives the full variable domain: EAGVAQSPRYKIIEKRQSVAFWCNPISGHATLYWYQQILGQGPKLLIQFQNNGVVDDSQLPKDRFSAERLKGVDSTLKIQPAKLEDSAVYLCASSFIVQGETQYFGPGTRLLVL.

Turning to this clonotype: The junction departs from germline at one end; a sequencing error may be responsible. This chain links TRBV7-8 with TRBJ1-6; D might be TRBD1 (5 bases). CDR1 is SGHVS, CDR2 FQNEAQ, per germline. CDR3 size: 13 residues. This CDR3 is CASSFSQGSPLHF. The CDR3 region has the DNA TGTGCCAGTAGCTTCTCGCAGGGCTCACCCCTCCACTTT. The whole variable domain, remainder taken from reference TRBV7-8 and TRBJ1-6, is GAGVSQSPRYKVAKRGQDVALRCDPISGHVSLFWYQQALGQGPEFLTYFQNEAQLDKSGLPSDRFFAERPEGSVSTLKIQRTQQEDSAVYLCASSFSQGSPLHFGNGTRLTVT.

The chain carries TRBV19 and TRBJ1-1; 8 nucleotides align to TRBD1. The germline V gene has CDR1 LNHDA and CDR2 SQIVND (reference sequence). With 7 bases clipped from V and 6 bases from J, the junction kept 13 bases outside the gene matches. The CDR3 totals 15 residues. The CDR3 sequence is CASKILAGGSSEAFF. CDR3 bases: TGTGCCAGTAAAATCCTCGCAGGGGGCTCTTCTGAAGCTTTCTTT. Complete variable domain (other parts from reference TRBV19 and TRBJ1-1): DGGITQSPKYLFRKEGQNVTLSCEQNLNHDAMYWYRQDPGQGLRLIYYSQIVNDFQKGDIAEGYSVSREKKESFPLTVTSAQKNPTAFYLCASKILAGGSSEAFFGQGTRLTVV.

This clonotype was counted many times. This chain links TRBV7-9 with TRBJ1-6; D not certain. CDR1 SEHNR and CDR2 FQNEAQ come from the germline V gene (reference sequence). Deletions cut 4 bases from V and 5 bases from J, with 9 bases between. The CDR3 is 14 residues long. The CDR3 spells CASSWTDNNSPLHF. The CDR3 region has the DNA TGTGCCAGCAGCTGGACCGATAATAATTCACCCCTCCACTTT.